Listed below are T cell receptor beta chains from one sample, sequenced in a study of CD8+ T cells in alopecia areata. The data were produced by immunoSEQ multiplex PCR, yet TCRdb's version contains in-frame clones alone and is incomplete. This repertoire shows approximately 140,000 clones, roughly 44% found once; its top ten account for less than 8%. What was sequenced was CD4+ T cells sorted from blood. The receptors here all came from a human donor with alopecia areata. CDR3s include the opening cysteine and the closing phenylalanine or tryptophan. Each record gives: D gene, J gene, V gene, clone size, CDR3 DNA, CDR3 protein. The D gene is left open where the match is weak. The size of a clone is reported for some rows only, either as once, few or many, or as a class for expanded clones.

d_call: NA; j_call: TRBJ2-2; v_call: TRBV15; clone_size: NA; cdr3_nt: TGTGCCACCAACCCAACCGGGACGGCTTTTTTAGCCGGGGAGCTGTTTTTT; cdr3_aa: CATNPTGTAFLAGELFF
d_call: NA; j_call: TRBJ1-2; v_call: TRBV29-1; clone_size: NA; cdr3_nt: TGCAGCGCCAGAGGAACCCCGGGTGGCTACACCTTC; cdr3_aa: CSARGTPGGYTF
d_call: TRBD2; j_call: TRBJ2-5; v_call: TRBV27; clone_size: NA; cdr3_nt: TGTGCCAGCAGTTTAGTGGCTAGCGGGGGGTTTAAGACCCAGTACTTC; cdr3_aa: CASSLVASGGFKTQYF
d_call: TRBD2; j_call: TRBJ2-5; v_call: TRBV29-1; clone_size: NA; cdr3_nt: TGCAGCTCCCATAGCGGGGCAAAAGAGACCCAGTACTTC; cdr3_aa: CSSHSGAKETQYF
d_call: TRBD1; j_call: TRBJ1-1; v_call: TRBV29-1; clone_size: few; cdr3_nt: TGCAGCCCAAGGGGACAGGGCCTTGAAGCTTTCTTT; cdr3_aa: CSPRGQGLEAFF
d_call: NA; j_call: TRBJ1-4; v_call: TRBV29-1; clone_size: NA; cdr3_nt: TGCAGCGTTGAAGTTGCATTGGGTCAGGGACTAGTTGCAACTAATGAAAAACTGTTTTTT; cdr3_aa: CSVEVALGQGLVATNEKLFF
d_call: TRBD2; j_call: TRBJ2-5; v_call: TRBV9; clone_size: NA; cdr3_nt: TGTGCCAGCAGCGTAGCACCCGGGAGGGCCCGAGGCCAAGAGACCCAGTACTTC; cdr3_aa: CASSVAPGRARGQETQYF
d_call: TRBD1; j_call: TRBJ2-7; v_call: TRBV29-1; clone_size: few; cdr3_nt: TGCAGCGTAAGGACAGGGACCTACGAGCAGTACTTC; cdr3_aa: CSVRTGTYEQYF
d_call: TRBD1; j_call: TRBJ1-2; v_call: TRBV27; clone_size: once; cdr3_nt: TGTGCCAGCAGAGAAGGGACAGGGATCTATGGCTACACCTTC; cdr3_aa: CASREGTGIYGYTF
d_call: TRBD1; j_call: TRBJ2-7; v_call: TRBV23-1; clone_size: NA; cdr3_nt: TGCGCCAGCCGGGGGACAGGGTATTACGAGCAGTACTTC; cdr3_aa: CASRGTGYYEQYF
d_call: NA; j_call: TRBJ2-1; v_call: TRBV23-1; clone_size: NA; cdr3_nt: TGCGCCAGCAGTTCCACCGGGTCTCAGGGCGATAATGAGCAGTTCTTC; cdr3_aa: CASSSTGSQGDNEQFF
d_call: TRBD2; j_call: TRBJ2-1; v_call: TRBV4-1; clone_size: few; cdr3_nt: TGCGCCAGCAGCCAAGATTGGCCACTAGCGGGAGGGATGACTGAGCAGTTCTTC; cdr3_aa: CASSQDWPLAGGMTEQFF
d_call: NA; j_call: TRBJ2-1; v_call: TRBV6-1; clone_size: NA; cdr3_nt: TGTGCCAGCAGTCCCGGTCTTGAGCGTGAGCAGTTCTTC; cdr3_aa: CASSPGLEREQFF
d_call: NA; j_call: TRBJ1-3; v_call: TRBV30; clone_size: once; cdr3_nt: TGTGCCTGGAGTTCATTATTCAACACCATATATTTT; cdr3_aa: CAWSSLFNTIYF
d_call: TRBD1; j_call: TRBJ1-2; v_call: TRBV27; clone_size: few; cdr3_nt: TGTGCCAGCAGTTTCGGACAGGGTGACTATGGCTACACCTTC; cdr3_aa: CASSFGQGDYGYTF
d_call: NA; j_call: TRBJ2-7; v_call: TRBV4-1; clone_size: NA; cdr3_nt: TGCGCCAGCAGCCAAGAGGGTAAACCCTACGAGCAGTACTTC; cdr3_aa: CASSQEGKPYEQYF
d_call: TRBD2; j_call: TRBJ2-5; v_call: TRBV28; clone_size: NA; cdr3_nt: TGTGCCAGCAGCTCCGCGGGAGTCCAAGAGACCCAGTACTTC; cdr3_aa: CASSSAGVQETQYF
d_call: NA; j_call: TRBJ1-4; v_call: TRBV29-1; clone_size: NA; cdr3_nt: TGCAGTGTGGGAGAGGTTAAAGAAAAACTGTTTTTT; cdr3_aa: CSVGEVKEKLFF
d_call: NA; j_call: TRBJ2-1; v_call: TRBV11-2; clone_size: NA; cdr3_nt: TGTGCCAGCAGCGGACCTCTACCTAACAATGAGCAGTTCTTC; cdr3_aa: CASSGPLPNNEQFF
d_call: NA; j_call: TRBJ2-7; v_call: TRBV5-1; clone_size: NA; cdr3_nt: TGCGCCAGCAGCTTGGCAGGGTATGGCGACGAGCAGTACTTC; cdr3_aa: CASSLAGYGDEQYF
d_call: NA; j_call: TRBJ2-1; v_call: TRBV18; clone_size: NA; cdr3_nt: TGTGCCACCACTCCTCGAGGAGAGCAGTTCTTC; cdr3_aa: CATTPRGEQFF
d_call: NA; j_call: TRBJ1-1; v_call: TRBV6-6; clone_size: few; cdr3_nt: TGTGCCAGCAGTTACTCGTGGCCCGGGGACACTGAAGCTTTCTTT; cdr3_aa: CASSYSWPGDTEAFF
d_call: NA; j_call: TRBJ1-1; v_call: TRBV30; clone_size: NA; cdr3_nt: TGTGCCTGGAGTCGGCCAGGGGAGGGGCACACTGAAGCTTTCTTT; cdr3_aa: CAWSRPGEGHTEAFF
d_call: TRBD2; j_call: TRBJ2-7; v_call: TRBV2; clone_size: NA; cdr3_nt: TGTGCCAGCAGTGAAGGGACTAGCGGCTACGAGCAGTACTTC; cdr3_aa: CASSEGTSGYEQYF
d_call: NA; j_call: TRBJ1-5; v_call: TRBV15; clone_size: NA; cdr3_nt: TGTGCCACCAGCAGAGATAGAGGGGGAGAAGAGCCCCAGCATTTT; cdr3_aa: CATSRDRGGEEPQHF
d_call: NA; j_call: TRBJ2-1; v_call: TRBV6-1; clone_size: few; cdr3_nt: TGTGCCAGCAGTGAAGGGAGGGGGGCCAGGAATGAGCAGTTCTTC; cdr3_aa: CASSEGRGARNEQFF
d_call: NA; j_call: TRBJ2-7; v_call: TRBV2; clone_size: NA; cdr3_nt: TGTGCCAGCAGTGAAGTTCTGGGGCAGTACTTC; cdr3_aa: CASSEVLGQYF
d_call: NA; j_call: TRBJ2-6; v_call: TRBV14; clone_size: medium-sized; cdr3_nt: TGTGCCAGCATGTTCTCTGGGGCCAACGTCCTGACTTTC; cdr3_aa: CASMFSGANVLTF
d_call: NA; j_call: TRBJ2-1; v_call: TRBV30; clone_size: NA; cdr3_nt: TGTGCCTGGAGAGGGGGGCGATACAATGAGCAGTTCTTC; cdr3_aa: CAWRGGRYNEQFF
d_call: TRBD2; j_call: TRBJ2-1; v_call: TRBV28; clone_size: NA; cdr3_nt: TGTGCCACCTCCACTGGGACTAGCGGGTGGCCCAATGAGCAGTTCTTC; cdr3_aa: CATSTGTSGWPNEQFF
d_call: NA; j_call: TRBJ1-5; v_call: TRBV19; clone_size: few; cdr3_nt: TGTGCCAGTAGTGGGGGCGGAAACAATCAGCCCCAGCATTTT; cdr3_aa: CASSGGGNNQPQHF
d_call: NA; j_call: TRBJ1-1; v_call: TRBV5-1; clone_size: NA; cdr3_nt: TGCGCCAGCAGCTTGACCTCGAAGAACACTGAAGCTTTCTTT; cdr3_aa: CASSLTSKNTEAFF
d_call: NA; j_call: TRBJ2-3; v_call: TRBV7-9; clone_size: NA; cdr3_nt: TGTGCCAGCAGCTTAGTTACCCAGAAAAGCACAGATACGCAGTATTTT; cdr3_aa: CASSLVTQKSTDTQYF
d_call: TRBD1; j_call: TRBJ2-7; v_call: TRBV7-6; clone_size: NA; cdr3_nt: TGTGCCAGCAGCGGGGGACAGGGGGGCTACGAGCAGTACTTC; cdr3_aa: CASSGGQGGYEQYF
d_call: NA; j_call: TRBJ1-5; v_call: TRBV30; clone_size: NA; cdr3_nt: TGTGCCTGGAGGACAGCGGGCGCGGGTAATCAGCCCCAGCATTTT; cdr3_aa: CAWRTAGAGNQPQHF
d_call: NA; j_call: TRBJ1-5; v_call: TRBV15; clone_size: few; cdr3_nt: TGTGCCACCAGCAGAGTTGGGGATAGCAATCAGCCCCAGCATTTT; cdr3_aa: CATSRVGDSNQPQHF
d_call: NA; j_call: TRBJ2-5; v_call: TRBV27; clone_size: NA; cdr3_nt: TGTGCCAGCAGTTTCAGGGGTAGAGAGACCCAGTACTTC; cdr3_aa: CASSFRGRETQYF
d_call: NA; j_call: TRBJ2-5; v_call: TRBV18; clone_size: NA; cdr3_nt: TGTGCCAGCTCACCACTCGGAGAGACCCAGTACTTC; cdr3_aa: CASSPLGETQYF
d_call: NA; j_call: TRBJ1-1; v_call: TRBV29-1; clone_size: NA; cdr3_nt: TGCAGCGCAAAGACGGGCCACACTGAAGCTTTCTTT; cdr3_aa: CSAKTGHTEAFF
d_call: TRBD1; j_call: TRBJ1-1; v_call: TRBV4-2; clone_size: NA; cdr3_nt: TGTGCCAGCAGCCAAGAGGCCCTGTCCACAGGGGGATACACTGAAGCTTTCTTT; cdr3_aa: CASSQEALSTGGYTEAFF
d_call: NA; j_call: TRBJ1-1; v_call: TRBV28; clone_size: few; cdr3_nt: TGTGCCAGCAGTTGGGGCTTCGAAGCTTTCTTT; cdr3_aa: CASSWGFEAFF
d_call: TRBD1; j_call: TRBJ2-3; v_call: TRBV29-1; clone_size: NA; cdr3_nt: TGCAGCGTTGATTCTTGGGACAGGGGTCCAGATACGCAGTATTTT; cdr3_aa: CSVDSWDRGPDTQYF
d_call: NA; j_call: TRBJ2-7; v_call: TRBV28; clone_size: NA; cdr3_nt: TGTGCCAGCAGTTTCGTTGTTCCCTACGAGCAGTACTTC; cdr3_aa: CASSFVVPYEQYF
d_call: TRBD1; j_call: TRBJ2-1; v_call: TRBV29-1; clone_size: few; cdr3_nt: TGCAGCGTTTGGACAGGAGTCAATGAGCAGTTCTTC; cdr3_aa: CSVWTGVNEQFF
d_call: NA; j_call: TRBJ2-7; v_call: TRBV29-1; clone_size: few; cdr3_nt: TGCAGCGTTCTGGCGGTCTTGAGAGGCGAGCAGTACTTC; cdr3_aa: CSVLAVLRGEQYF